A selection of T cell receptor beta chains follows, all from one sample in a study of T-cell memory formation after mild COVID-19. Using its own MiXCR run on the 5' RACE reads, TCRdb lists one record per CDR3 protein. The sample has approximately 300,000 distinct CDR3 sequences, roughly 8.2% seen once. The sample taken for sequencing was PBMCs or a T cell subset sorted from them (not recorded which). The receptors shown here come from a man between 18 and 35 years old who had mild COVID-19 (a few samples of this study predate the infection). Cell type and time point are not known. CDR3s include the opening cysteine and the closing phenylalanine or tryptophan. D genes are given only for firm matches. Not all rows give a size; the values are once, few, many and, for expanded clones, a class.

NA	TRBJ2-3	TRBV6-5	NA	TGTGCCAGCAGTTACTCATTTGCAGATACGCAGTATTTT	CASSYSFADTQYF
NA	TRBJ2-5	TRBV11-2	NA	TGTGCCAGCAGCTTCGGCCGGTCGGGGGTCCGAGGAGAGACCCAGTACTTC	CASSFGRSGVRGETQYF
NA	TRBJ2-1	TRBV9	few	TGTGCCAGCAGCGTAAGCCAGGGAGGTAGAAATGAGCAGTTCTTC	CASSVSQGGRNEQFF
NA	TRBJ2-1	TRBV19	NA	TGTGCCAGTAGTATATTCCCCCTTTCCAATGAGCAGTTCTTC	CASSIFPLSNEQFF
NA	TRBJ1-5	TRBV27	few	TGTGCCAGCAGTTTAGTCCGTAGCAATCAGCCCCAGCATTTT	CASSLVRSNQPQHF
NA	TRBJ1-5	TRBV6-5	many	TGTGCCAGCAGCCCGGGCCATAATCAGCCCCAGCATTTT	CASSPGHNQPQHF
TRBD1	TRBJ2-1	TRBV9	NA	TGTGCCAGCAGCGTAGGGGACAGACCCTTCAATGAGCAGTTCTTC	CASSVGDRPFNEQFF
TRBD2	TRBJ2-1	TRBV7-8	many	TGTGCCACCCCTAGCGGGGGCGACAATGAGCAGTTCTTC	CATPSGGDNEQFF
NA	TRBJ2-1	TRBV19	NA	TGTGCCAGTAGTTCAGACGCCGGTAAGGGACATTATGAGCAGTTCTTC	CASSSDAGKGHYEQFF
NA	TRBJ1-2	TRBV6-5	many	TGTGCCAGCAGTTACCGAACATCGGGGCAGTTTGGAGGCTACACCTTC	CASSYRTSGQFGGYTF
NA	TRBJ1-6	TRBV25-1	NA	TGTGCCAGCAGTGATCTCCGGGACTTCGGGTCACCCCTCCACTTT	CASSDLRDFGSPLHF
NA	TRBJ2-7	TRBV20-1	NA	TGCAGTGCTAGAGATTATGCGCAGGCCTACGCCTACGAGCAGTACTTC	CSARDYAQAYAYEQYF
TRBD1	TRBJ2-5	TRBV23-1	many	TGCGCCAGCAGTCAAGGGACAGGAGGATCCCAAGAGACCCAGTACTTC	CASSQGTGGSQETQYF
NA	TRBJ1-1	TRBV4-3	many	TGCGCCAGCAGCCAAGAGGATCTCGGGGCGAACACTGAAGCTTTCTTT	CASSQEDLGANTEAFF
NA	TRBJ2-2	TRBV9	many	TGTGCCAGCAGCGTAGAGACGGAAAACACCGGGGAGCTGTTTTTT	CASSVETENTGELFF
NA	TRBJ2-5	TRBV2	few	TGTGCCAGCAGTGAAGCGACTTGGGAAGAGACCCAGTACTTC	CASSEATWEETQYF
NA	TRBJ2-1	TRBV18	many	TGTGCCAGCTCACCATCCGCATTTCGGACCAATGAGCAGTTCTTC	CASSPSAFRTNEQFF